Presented here are 19 T cell receptor beta chains from one specimen sequenced in a study of shared clonotypes between healthy human individuals. Data came from immunoSEQ multiplex PCR; TCRdb stores just in-frame clones and leaves some out. The table shows about 610,000 clones, with about 95% occurring only once. CD45RO-negative, CCR7-positively selected cells formed the naive CD8 fraction, excluding terminally differentiated effector memory CD45RA+ cells. Specimen: naive CD8+ T cells sorted from blood. All receptors come from a woman aged 30 to 39 in good health.

The V gene is TRBV27, the J gene TRBJ2-2; no firm D call. Germline V gene sequence: CDR1 MNHEY, CDR2 SMNVEV (reference sequence). The V end was cut by 3 bases, the J end by 3 bases, with 8 bases between. The CDR3 has 14 amino acids. This chain's CDR3 is CASSFLGYTGELFF. CDR3 sequence (DNA): TGTGCCAGCAGTTTCCTAGGGTACACCGGGGAGCTGTTTTTT.

The genes are TRBV11-1 and TRBJ1-1; 7 bases are shared with TRBD1. J was trimmed by 3 bases and V by 2 bases; bases with no gene match: 6. Germline values: CDR1 SGHAT, CDR2 FQDESV (reference sequence). This CDR3 is built from 15 residues. The CDR3 nucleotides are TGTGCCAGCAGCTTACTAACAGGGGCGCACACTGAAGCTTTCTTT. This encodes CASSLLTGAHTEAFF.

The chain has TRBV27 and TRBJ2-7, with TRBD2 matching 9 bases. Trimming removed 6 bases from V and 6 bases from J; junction bases left unmatched: 9. CDR1 is MNHEY, CDR2 SMNVEV, per germline (reference sequence). The CDR3 is 14 amino acids. The CDR3 region is CASRPAGGALEQYF. CDR3 nucleotides: TGTGCCAGCAGACCAGCGGGAGGAGCACTCGAGCAGTACTTC.

The chain joins TRBV10-3 to TRBJ2-1; TRBD1 is a possible D gene (5 bases). CDR3 length: 12 amino acids. Trimming removed 8 bases from V and 8 bases from J, with 13 bases in between. CDR1 ENHRY and CDR2 SYGVKD come from the germline V gene. CDR3 amino acids: CAIWEGADEQFF. The CDR3 DNA follows: TGTGCCATCTGGGAAGGGGCCGATGAGCAGTTCTTC.

V and J are TRBV7-6 and TRBJ2-7; 8 positions agree with TRBD1. The J segment lost 2 bases and the V segment lost 2 bases, leaving 5 bases of the junction unmatched. From germline, CDR1 is SGHVS and CDR2 FNYEAQ. The CDR3 has 15 residues. The CDR3 reads CASSLWTGKPYEQYF. In DNA form, the CDR3 reads TGTGCCAGCAGCTTATGGACAGGGAAACCCTACGAGCAGTACTTC.

The V call is TRBV10-2, the J call TRBJ1-1; D gene unclear. CDR1 is WSHSY, CDR2 SAAADI, per germline. Trimming removed 0 bases at V and 1 base at J, with 9 bases between. This CDR3 is 15 amino acids long. CDR3 in DNA: TGCGCCAGCAGTGAGTCGAGGCGGAGGAACACTGAAGCTTTCTTT. Protein product: CASSESRRRNTEAFF.

The rearrangement uses TRBV29-1 and TRBJ2-1, with 8 bases lining up with TRBD2. Trimming took 5 bases from V and 10 from J; bases not matched to a gene: 10. Looked up from germline, CDR1 is SQVTM and CDR2 is ANQGSEA. CDR3 length: 13 residues. The CDR3 loop reads CSVPGLGAREQFF. The DNA of the CDR3 is TGCAGCGTTCCGGGACTAGGGGCCCGCGAGCAGTTCTTC.

This sequence joins TRBV15 and TRBJ2-2, with 8 bases aligning to TRBD1. The germline V gene encodes CDR1 LNHNV and CDR2 YYDKDF (reference sequence). Losses at the gene ends were 0 bases for V and 5 bases for J; bases not matched to a gene: 5. The CDR3 length is 16 residues. The CDR3 loop reads CATSREDRVVTGELFF. Written as DNA, the CDR3 is TGTGCCACCAGCAGAGAGGACAGGGTTGTGACCGGGGAGCTGTTTTTT.

This chain connects TRBV28 to TRBJ2-2; 8 bases align to TRBD2. The V gene end was trimmed by 5 bases and the J gene end by 5 bases; junction bases not matched to a gene: 7. Germline V gene data show CDR1 as MDHEN and CDR2 as SYDVKM. CDR3 length: 15 residues. The CDR3 sequence: CASSLTSEGTGELFF. The CDR3 nucleotides read TGTGCCAGCAGTCTGACTAGCGAGGGAACCGGGGAGCTGTTTTTT.

The rearrangement links TRBV5-6 to TRBJ2-5; 10 bases align to TRBD1. After removal of 4 bases from V and 3 bases from J, the junction contained 3 bases not matched to a gene. CDR3 length: 14 residues. Germline CDR1 SGHDT, CDR2 YYEEEE. For the CDR3, the DNA is TGTGCCAGCAGCGCCGGGACAGGGGAAGAGACCCAGTACTTC. It specifies CASSAGTGEETQYF. The full variable domain, with the rest looked up from reference TRBV5-6 and TRBJ2-5, is DAGVTQSPTHLIKTRGQQVTLRCSPKSGHDTVSWYQQALGQGPQFIFQYYEEEERQRGNFPDRFSGHQFPNYSSELNVNALLLGDSALYLCASSAGTGEETQYFGPGTRLLVL.

The chain is built from TRBV27 and TRBJ2-1; TRBD1 agrees at 9 bases. The junction had 9 bases not matched to a gene; V was cut back by 7 bases and J by 5 bases. The CDR3 extends over 15 amino acids. Germline V lookup: CDR1 MNHEY, CDR2 SMNVEV (reference sequence). This chain's CDR3 is CASTPTGGFHNEQFF. The DNA for the CDR3 is TGTGCCAGCACTCCGACAGGGGGGTTCCACAATGAGCAGTTCTTC.

The V and J genes are TRBV2 and TRBJ2-2; unclear D gene. Germline values: CDR1 SNHLY, CDR2 FYNNEI. CDR3 length: 15 residues. Trimming cost V 6 bases and J 6 bases, with 17 bases left between them. CDR3 loop: CASRGTSWISGELFF. Here the CDR3 DNA reads TGTGCCAGCAGAGGTACGAGTTGGATCTCCGGGGAGCTGTTTTTT.

V and J are TRBV7-8 and TRBJ2-7; D is undetermined. CDR3 length: 14 residues. Germline loops: CDR1 SGHVS, CDR2 FQNEAQ. Trimming left V 5 bases short and J 1 base short, with 12 bases between. CDR3 residues: CASSIDGSSYEQYF. The CDR3 nucleotides read TGTGCCAGCAGCATTGACGGATCTTCCTACGAGCAGTACTTC.

V is TRBV7-8 and J is TRBJ2-3; maybe TRBD1 (5 bases). This CDR3 comprises 15 residues. V gave up 5 bases and J gave up 4 bases, with 16 bases separating them. Per the germline V gene, CDR1 is SGHVS and CDR2 is FQNEAQ. The DNA of the CDR3 is TGTGCCAGCAGCCCCGCCTTCAGGGCCGCAGATACGCAGTATTTT. Translation: CASSPAFRAADTQYF.

The J gene is TRBJ2-2, the V gene TRBV6-6; no reliable D call. The CDR3 loop spans 12 amino acids. Trimming removed 4 bases at V and 3 bases at J, with 3 bases between. Germline V gives CDR1 MNHNY, CDR2 SVGAGI (reference sequence). For the CDR3, the DNA is TGTGCCAGCAGTTTCGACACCGGGGAGCTGTTTTTT. Amino acid sequence: CASSFDTGELFF.

A note on this clone: Additional DNA sequences in this sample encode the identical CDR3. The CDR3 protein is CASSIYYNEQFF. Written as DNA, the CDR3 is TGTGCCAGTAGTATCTACTACAATGAGCAGTTCTTC. The V call is TRBV19, the J call TRBJ2-1; D uncertain. Germline CDR1 reads LNHDA; CDR2 reads SQIVND (reference sequence). This CDR3 contains 12 residues. Deletions cut 3 bases from V and 3 bases from J, with 3 bases between.

This clone was detected only once. V gene TRBV6-5 combines with J gene TRBJ1-3; TRBD1 matches 7 bases. The CDR3 contains 15 residues. After removal of 6 bases from V and 5 bases from J, the junction contained 10 bases not matched to a gene. Germline V gene sequence: CDR1 MNHEY, CDR2 SVGAGI. The CDR3 DNA sequence: TGTGCCAGCAGCCTAAACAGGGGCGGGAGAAACACCATATATTTT. It specifies CASSLNRGGRNTIYF.

The J gene is TRBJ1-6, the V gene TRBV27; no definite D call. Looked up from germline, CDR1 is MNHEY and CDR2 is SMNVEV (reference sequence). With 2 bases removed from V and 9 bases from J, the gap between germline ends came to 17 bases. There are 16 residues in the CDR3. The DNA for the CDR3 is TGTGCCAGCAGTTTAGTAGGTGTCCTGTTAGGTTCACCCCTCCACTTT. Its translation: CASSLVGVLLGSPLHF.

V is TRBV30 and J is TRBJ2-7, with D maybe TRBD2 (5 bases). There are 11 residues in the CDR3. V was clipped by 1 base and J by 5 bases, with 6 bases between them. Germline CDR1 GTSNPN, CDR2 SVGIG (reference sequence). The CDR3 DNA reads as TGTGCCTGGAGTGGAGGGAACGAGCAGTACTTC. Encoded protein: CAWSGGNEQYF.